This is a list of T cell receptor beta chains from one sample in a study of T cell changes during pregnancy in multiple sclerosis. TCRdb's copy holds only in-frame clones and misses some; the assay was immunoSEQ multiplex PCR. Among approximately 92,000 clones listed, approximately 92% were seen once. Source: peripheral blood, taken in the first trimester of pregnancy. Source of these receptors: a female donor with multiple sclerosis, enrolled in a pregnancy study. The CDR3 runs from the conserved cysteine through the conserved F or W. D genes are given only for firm matches. Expanded clones are given a class, and other clones once, few, many or no size at all.

abundance,j_gene,d_gene,v_gene,CDR3nt,CDR3aa
once,TRBJ2-7,TRBD2,TRBV5-1,TGCGCCAGCAGCTTGAGTTCTAGCGGGAGATACGAGCAGTACTTC,CASSLSSSGRYEQYF
NA,TRBJ2-7,NA,TRBV7-9,TGTGCCAGCAGCTTTTCCGGGAGAGTTGCCGAGCAGTACTTC,CASSFSGRVAEQYF
NA,TRBJ2-7,NA,TRBV14,TGTGCCAGCAGCCGACAGTACGAGCAGTACTTC,CASSRQYEQYF
NA,TRBJ1-1,NA,TRBV30,TGTGCCTGGCACAGGGTCTTGGGCACTGAAGCTTTCTTT,CAWHRVLGTEAFF
NA,TRBJ2-7,NA,TRBV7-6,TGTGCCAGCAGCCTTAGCAACGAGCAGTACTTC,CASSLSNEQYF
NA,TRBJ1-2,TRBD1,TRBV2,TGTGCCGGCCAACCACAGGGGGATTATGGCTACACCTTC,CAGQPQGDYGYTF
NA,TRBJ2-7,NA,TRBV7-2,TGTGCCAGCAGCTTATTAGTTAACTCCTACGAGCAGTACTTC,CASSLLVNSYEQYF
NA,TRBJ1-5,NA,TRBV19,TGTGCCAGTAGTATTCCAGGTAATCAGCCCCAGCATTTT,CASSIPGNQPQHF
NA,TRBJ2-2,NA,TRBV9,TGTGCCAGCAGCGTGGGGCAGGGCAACGCCGGGGAGCTGTTTTTT,CASSVGQGNAGELFF
NA,TRBJ2-7,NA,TRBV27,TGTGCCAGCGTGCCCACGGCCCCGCGTGAGACAGATTTAACCTACGAGCAGTACTTC,CASVPTAPRETDLTYEQYF
NA,TRBJ2-1,TRBD2,TRBV5-4,TGTGCCAGCAGGTCCGGGACTAGCGTATCCTACAATGAGCAGTTCTTC,CASRSGTSVSYNEQFF
NA,TRBJ1-1,NA,TRBV20-1,TGCAGTGCTAGATTCCCGGGGGCTTTCTTT,CSARFPGAFF
NA,TRBJ2-7,NA,TRBV7-7,TGTGCCAGCAGCTTAGCGCAGGGGTTAGAGCACGAGCAGTACTTC,CASSLAQGLEHEQYF
once,TRBJ1-5,NA,TRBV27,TGTGCCAGCAGTTTATTACGGGGGCAGCCCCAGCATTTT,CASSLLRGQPQHF
NA,TRBJ2-7,NA,TRBV21-1,TGTGCCAGCAGCAAAGTCGGGGAGCAGTACTTC,CASSKVGEQYF
NA,TRBJ2-7,TRBD1,TRBV6-1,TGTGCCAGCAGCGAAAGGACAGGGCTTAGCTCCTACGAGCAGTACTTC,CASSERTGLSSYEQYF
NA,TRBJ1-5,TRBD1,TRBV19,TGTGCCAGTAGTGTCCAGGGGACAGGGCACACTCAGCCCCAGCATTTT,CASSVQGTGHTQPQHF
NA,TRBJ1-1,NA,TRBV30,TGTGCCTGGAGTGTGCGGGGTTGGACTGAAGCTTTCTTT,CAWSVRGWTEAFF
NA,TRBJ1-2,TRBD1,TRBV28,TGTGCCAGCAGGACAGGGGGCGCCGGCAATGGCTACACCTTC,CASRTGGAGNGYTF
once,TRBJ1-2,TRBD1,TRBV19,TGTGCCAGTAGTGGCGGAGGCAGGGGGCACTATGGCTACACCTTC,CASSGGGRGHYGYTF
NA,TRBJ2-7,TRBD1,TRBV7-8,TGTGCCAGCAGCGAACAGGGGGGCTACGAGCAGTACTTC,CASSEQGGYEQYF
NA,TRBJ2-7,NA,TRBV7-9,TGTGCCAGCCTGAACCCGGCGGGTACCTACGAGCAGTACTTC,CASLNPAGTYEQYF
NA,TRBJ1-1,TRBD1,TRBV7-3,TGTGCCAGCAGCTTAAGGGCCAGGGGGTTTGGCACTGAAGCTTTCTTT,CASSLRARGFGTEAFF
NA,TRBJ2-1,NA,TRBV11-3,TGTGCCAGCAGCCGCGGGCTCGAGCAGTTCTTC,CASSRGLEQFF
NA,TRBJ1-1,NA,TRBV27,TGTGCCAGCAGTTTCGGGACTCTTTTCACTGAAGCTTTCTTT,CASSFGTLFTEAFF
NA,TRBJ2-5,NA,TRBV13,TGTGCCAGCAGACTCATTAACCAAGAGACCCAGTACTTC,CASRLINQETQYF
NA,TRBJ2-1,TRBD2,TRBV4-3,TGCGCCAGCAGCCTTTCACTAGCGGGAGTAGATGAGCAGTTCTTC,CASSLSLAGVDEQFF
NA,TRBJ2-3,NA,TRBV5-6,TGTGCCAGCAGCTCAGACAGGCCAGATACGCAGTATTTT,CASSSDRPDTQYF
NA,TRBJ1-4,TRBD1,TRBV19,TGTGCCAGTAGTCCCCGGACAGGGAGAAGAACTAATGAAAAACTGTTTTTT,CASSPRTGRRTNEKLFF
NA,TRBJ2-4,TRBD2,TRBV4-1,TGCGCCAGCAGCCAAGTGGGACTAGCGGGAGGGAAAAACATTCAGTACTTC,CASSQVGLAGGKNIQYF
NA,TRBJ2-5,NA,TRBV7-9,TGTGCCAGCAGCACTTCCCTAGCCGGCCAAGAGACCCAGTACTTC,CASSTSLAGQETQYF
NA,TRBJ2-1,NA,TRBV7-2,TGTGCCAGCACCGTTATCCTAGATGGTGAGCAGTTCTTC,CASTVILDGEQFF
NA,TRBJ2-2,TRBD2,TRBV4-1,TGCGCCAGCAGCCAACGGACTAGCGGGGGCCGAGGGGAGCTGTTTTTT,CASSQRTSGGRGELFF
NA,TRBJ1-1,TRBD1,TRBV27,TGTGCCAGCAGTTCCTCCGGGACAGGCGGGGGGGTGAACGAAGCTTTCTTT,CASSSSGTGGGVNEAFF
NA,TRBJ2-3,TRBD2,TRBV29-1,TGCAGCGTTGCGGGGGGTTCCACAGATACGCAGTATTTT,CSVAGGSTDTQYF
few,TRBJ1-4,NA,TRBV6-1,TGTGCCACTCCATCTAGAAGCGGGGAACTGTTTTTT,CATPSRSGELFF
NA,TRBJ2-1,TRBD2,TRBV10-1,TGCGCCAGCAGTGTTGGGCGGGAGGGCCCAAATGAGCAGTTCTTC,CASSVGREGPNEQFF
NA,TRBJ2-2,NA,TRBV5-4,TGTGCCAGCAGCTTGGGGCTTACCGGGGAGCTGTTTTTT,CASSLGLTGELFF
NA,TRBJ1-2,NA,TRBV5-4,TGTGCCAGCAGCACAATCCAGGGATCGGGCTACACCTTC,CASSTIQGSGYTF
NA,TRBJ1-2,NA,TRBV20-1,TGCAGTGCTAGCAGGGAATGGCACACCTTC,CSASREWHTF
once,TRBJ1-1,NA,TRBV5-4,TGTGCCAGCAGACTAGGACAGAACGGTGAAGCTTTCTTT,CASRLGQNGEAFF
NA,TRBJ1-1,NA,TRBV28,TGTGCCAGCAGTTCCTCCACTGCTGTAGTGAACACTGAAGCTTTCTTT,CASSSSTAVVNTEAFF
NA,TRBJ1-3,NA,TRBV28,TGTGCCAGCAGTTTATTACCAGCTGGAAACACCATATATTTT,CASSLLPAGNTIYF
NA,TRBJ2-2,TRBD2,TRBV27,TGTGCCAGCAGTTTACTACTAGCGGGACACACCGGGGAGCTGTTTTTT,CASSLLLAGHTGELFF
NA,TRBJ2-5,NA,TRBV5-6,TGTGCCAGCAGCCCGGACTCTGAAGAGACCCAGTACTTC,CASSPDSEETQYF
NA,TRBJ2-5,NA,TRBV7-7,TGTGCCAGCAGTCTGCGGGGGCTCCATGAGACCCAGTACTTC,CASSLRGLHETQYF
once,TRBJ2-4,NA,TRBV13,TGTGCCAGCAGCTTAGGACTAGCCCGAAACATTCAGTACTTC,CASSLGLARNIQYF
NA,TRBJ1-3,NA,TRBV29-1,TGCAGCGTGGGAGAAGGAAACACCATATATTTT,CSVGEGNTIYF
NA,TRBJ2-7,NA,TRBV19,TGTGCCAGTAGTATAAATCCGGGATCCCTCTACGAGCAGTACTTC,CASSINPGSLYEQYF
NA,TRBJ2-5,NA,TRBV14,TGTGCCAGCAGCCAGTGGGGGGTGAAACAAGAGACCCAGTACTTC,CASSQWGVKQETQYF
NA,TRBJ2-7,TRBD2,TRBV28,TGTGCCAGCAGTTTGGGTCTAGCGGGAGCCAAGCAGTACTTC,CASSLGLAGAKQYF
NA,TRBJ2-1,NA,TRBV13,TGTGCCAGCAGCTTACCCCCAGGGGAGAGTTTCAATGAGCAGTTCTTC,CASSLPPGESFNEQFF
NA,TRBJ2-7,TRBD1,TRBV7-6,TGTGCCAGCAGCACCCGACAGGGGTGGGGTGAGCAGTACTTC,CASSTRQGWGEQYF
NA,TRBJ1-2,TRBD1,TRBV10-2,TGCGCCAGCAGTGAGGGGGGGACAGGGAATTCAGGCACCTTC,CASSEGGTGNSGTF